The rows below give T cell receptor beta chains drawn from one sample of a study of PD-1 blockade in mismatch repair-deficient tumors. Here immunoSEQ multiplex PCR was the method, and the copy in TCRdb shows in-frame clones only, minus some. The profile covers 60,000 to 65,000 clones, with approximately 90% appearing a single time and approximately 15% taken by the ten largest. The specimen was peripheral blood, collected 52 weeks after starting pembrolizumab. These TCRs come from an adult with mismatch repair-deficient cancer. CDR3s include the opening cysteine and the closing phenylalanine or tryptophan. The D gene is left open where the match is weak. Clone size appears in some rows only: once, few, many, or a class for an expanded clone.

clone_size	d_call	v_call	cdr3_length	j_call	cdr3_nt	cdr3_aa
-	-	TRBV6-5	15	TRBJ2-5	TGTGCCAGCAGGATTTCGGGGAGGACCCAAGAGACCCAGTACTTC	CASRISGRTQETQYF
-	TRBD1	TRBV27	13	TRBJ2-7	TGTGCCAGCAGTCAGACAGGGGACTACGAGCAGTACTTC	CASSQTGDYEQYF
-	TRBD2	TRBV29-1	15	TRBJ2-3	TGCAGCGTTGAAAGTTTTAGCGGGACTAAAGATACGCAGTATTTT	CSVESFSGTKDTQYF
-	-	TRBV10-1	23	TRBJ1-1	TGCGCCAGCAGTGGTATCATTGGAGATAAGGCTAAATCCAAAGCCTCCATGAACACTGAAGCTTTCTTT	CASSGIIGDKAKSKASMNTEAFF
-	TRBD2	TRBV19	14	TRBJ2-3	TGTGCCAGTGTAGCGGGAGGTAGCACAGATACGCAGTATTTT	CASVAGGSTDTQYF
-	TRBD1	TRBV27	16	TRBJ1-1	TGTGCCAGCAGTTTATTTTCAACAGGGGGGAACACTGAAGCTTTCTTT	CASSLFSTGGNTEAFF
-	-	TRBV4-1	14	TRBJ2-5	TGCGCCAGCAGCCAAGAAGGCGAGCAAGAGACCCAGTACTTC	CASSQEGEQETQYF
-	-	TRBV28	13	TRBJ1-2	TGTGCCAGCAGTTTAGAGGGCACCTATGGCTACACCTTC	CASSLEGTYGYTF
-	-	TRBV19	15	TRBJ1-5	TGTGCCAGTAGTATGGGGCCAGGGGACGGTCAGCCCCAGCATTTT	CASSMGPGDGQPQHF
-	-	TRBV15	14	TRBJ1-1	TGTGCCACCAGCAGAGTGTACGAGGACACTGAAGCTTTCTTT	CATSRVYEDTEAFF
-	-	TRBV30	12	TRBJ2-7	TGTGCCTGCCCCCTGGGGCCCTACGAGCAGTACTTC	CACPLGPYEQYF
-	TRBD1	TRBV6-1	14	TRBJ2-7	TGTGCCAGCACCCCCCGGACAGGGAGCTACGAGCAGTACTTC	CASTPRTGSYEQYF
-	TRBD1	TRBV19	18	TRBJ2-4	TGTGCCAGTTCCAGAACAGGGGGCGTTAAAATAGCCAAAAACATTCAGTACTTC	CASSRTGGVKIAKNIQYF
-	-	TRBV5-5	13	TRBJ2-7	TGCGCCAGCAGCCAAGTGAGATCCTACGAGCAGTACTTC	CASSQVRSYEQYF
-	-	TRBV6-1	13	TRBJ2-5	TGTGCCAGCAGTGAAACCTCGCAAGAGACCCAGTACTTC	CASSETSQETQYF
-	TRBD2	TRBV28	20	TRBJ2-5	TGTGCCAGCAGCCTTCCCCCTTGGACTAGCGGGAGGGCCCTCCAAGAGACCCAGTACTTC	CASSLPPWTSGRALQETQYF
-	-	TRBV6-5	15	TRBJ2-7	TGTGCCAGCAGCCTACAGGGGGGGATGACCTACGAGCAGTACTTC	CASSLQGGMTYEQYF
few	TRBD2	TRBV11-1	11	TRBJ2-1	TGTGCTTCTACTAGCGGGATTGAGCAGTTCTTC	CASTSGIEQFF
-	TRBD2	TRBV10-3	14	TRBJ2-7	TGTGCCATCAGTGACAGGACTAGCGGTACCGAGCAGTACTTC	CAISDRTSGTEQYF
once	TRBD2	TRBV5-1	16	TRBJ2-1	TGCGCCAGCAGCTTGGCAAGCGGGAGGGCCTTGAATGAGCAGTTCTTC	CASSLASGRALNEQFF
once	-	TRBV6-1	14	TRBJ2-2	TGTGCCAGCAGTCCCCTAGAGTCCACCGGGGAGCTGTTTTTT	CASSPLESTGELFF
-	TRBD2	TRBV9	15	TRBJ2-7	TGTGCCAGCAGCTCAAGACTAGCGGGTCCCTACGAGCAGTACTTC	CASSSRLAGPYEQYF
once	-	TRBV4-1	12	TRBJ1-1	TGCGCCAGCAGCCCAGGGGACGCTGAAGCTTTCTTT	CASSPGDAEAFF
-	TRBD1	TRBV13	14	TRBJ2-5	TGTGCCAGCAGCCAACGACAGGGTTTCGAGACCCAGTACTTC	CASSQRQGFETQYF
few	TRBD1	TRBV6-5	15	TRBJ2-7	TGTGCCAGCAGACAAGGACAGGGGTCCTCCTACGAGCAGTACTTC	CASRQGQGSSYEQYF
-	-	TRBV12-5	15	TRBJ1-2	TGTGCTAGTGGTGACCCGTTACAGGGCCTCTCGAGCTACACCTTC	CASGDPLQGLSSYTF
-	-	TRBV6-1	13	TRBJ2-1	TGTGCCAGCAGTTATGAACAGTTCTATGAGCAGTTCTTC	CASSYEQFYEQFF
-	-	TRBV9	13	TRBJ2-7	TGTGCCAGCAGCGTAGTCGAGGGTACGGAGCAGTACTTC	CASSVVEGTEQYF
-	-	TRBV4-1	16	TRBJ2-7	TGCGCCAGCAGCCAAGACTCGGAGGACCTTGGTTACGAGCAGTACTTC	CASSQDSEDLGYEQYF
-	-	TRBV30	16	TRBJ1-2	TGTGCCTGGAGGCACCGGCAAGGACAGAGGAACTATGGCTACACCTTC	CAWRHRQGQRNYGYTF
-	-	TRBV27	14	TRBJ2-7	TGTGCCAGTAAGACAGAGCCTCTGACCTACGAGCAGTACTTC	CASKTEPLTYEQYF
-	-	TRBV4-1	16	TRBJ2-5	TGCGCCAGCAGCCAAGGTCGCTGGCTCATGGAAGAGACCCAGTACTTC	CASSQGRWLMEETQYF
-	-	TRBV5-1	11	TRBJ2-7	TGCGCCAGCAGCTCAGGCTACGAGCAGTACTTC	CASSSGYEQYF
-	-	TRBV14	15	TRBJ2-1	TGTGCCAGCAGCCAAGGTGGTGGCCCAGTCGATGAGCAGTTCTTC	CASSQGGGPVDEQFF
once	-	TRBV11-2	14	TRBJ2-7	TGTGCCAGCAGCTCATGGGCCTTGGGCAGCGAGCAGTACTTC	CASSSWALGSEQYF
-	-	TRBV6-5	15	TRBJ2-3	TGTGCCAGCAGTTACGTGGCAGGGGGCACAGATACGCAGTATTTT	CASSYVAGGTDTQYF
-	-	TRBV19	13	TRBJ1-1	TGTGCCAGTAGTATAGGTGGGAACACTGAAGCTTTCTTT	CASSIGGNTEAFF
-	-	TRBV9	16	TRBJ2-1	TGTGCCAGCAGCGTAAAGAGCGAGAGCTCCTACAATGAGCAGTTCTTC	CASSVKSESSYNEQFF
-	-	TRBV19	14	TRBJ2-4	TGTGCCAGTAGTATAGGAAGGGGTACGGACATTCAGTACTTC	CASSIGRGTDIQYF
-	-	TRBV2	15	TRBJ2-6	TGTGCCAGCAGTTCACAGGGAGCAGGGGCCAACGTCCTGACTTTC	CASSSQGAGANVLTF
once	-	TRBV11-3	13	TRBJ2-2	TGTGCCAGCAGCTTGGGGGACACCGGGGAGCTGTTTTTT	CASSLGDTGELFF
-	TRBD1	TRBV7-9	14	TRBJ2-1	TGTGCCAGCAGCTTAGCGGGCAGGGGGAATGAGCAGTTCTTC	CASSLAGRGNEQFF
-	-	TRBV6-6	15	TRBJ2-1	TGTGCCAGCAGTCACCGCACCGACAGTTACAATGAGCAGTTCTTC	CASSHRTDSYNEQFF
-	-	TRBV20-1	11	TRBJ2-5	TGCAGTGCTAGCAAACAAGAGACCCAGTACTTC	CSASKQETQYF
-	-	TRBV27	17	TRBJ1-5	TGTGCCAGCAGTTTACAGGCGGGGCCAGATAGCAATCAGCCCCAGCATTTT	CASSLQAGPDSNQPQHF
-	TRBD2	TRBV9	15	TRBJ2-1	TGTGCCAGCAGCACTAGCGGGAGGTGGGACAATGAGCAGTTCTTC	CASSTSGRWDNEQFF
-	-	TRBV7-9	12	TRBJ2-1	TGTGCCAGCAGCTTAGGGGGTTGGGAGCAGTTCTTC	CASSLGGWEQFF
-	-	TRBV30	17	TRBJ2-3	TGTGCCTGGAGGCCCAGCACTTTTGCATGGGGCACAGATACGCAGTATTTT	CAWRPSTFAWGTDTQYF
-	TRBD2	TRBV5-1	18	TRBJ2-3	TGCGCCAGCAGCTTAACAGTCTCGGCGGGAGGGAGCACAGATACGCAGTATTTT	CASSLTVSAGGSTDTQYF
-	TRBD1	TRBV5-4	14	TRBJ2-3	TGTGCCAGCAGCTTAATGACAGGGCCAGATACGCAGTATTTT	CASSLMTGPDTQYF
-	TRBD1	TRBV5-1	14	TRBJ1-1	TGCGCCAGCAGCGGCAGACAGGGGGCCGCTGAAGCTTTCTTT	CASSGRQGAAEAFF
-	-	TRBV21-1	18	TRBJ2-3	TGTGCCAGCGGTGAATCTAGGAGAGCGGGAGGGCCTGCAGATACGCAGTATTTT	CASGESRRAGGPADTQYF
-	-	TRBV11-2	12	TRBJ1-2	TGTGCCAGCAGCTTAGGGAACTATGGCTACACCTTC	CASSLGNYGYTF
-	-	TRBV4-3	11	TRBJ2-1	TGCGCCAGCAGCCGCGGAAATGAGCAGTTCTTC	CASSRGNEQFF